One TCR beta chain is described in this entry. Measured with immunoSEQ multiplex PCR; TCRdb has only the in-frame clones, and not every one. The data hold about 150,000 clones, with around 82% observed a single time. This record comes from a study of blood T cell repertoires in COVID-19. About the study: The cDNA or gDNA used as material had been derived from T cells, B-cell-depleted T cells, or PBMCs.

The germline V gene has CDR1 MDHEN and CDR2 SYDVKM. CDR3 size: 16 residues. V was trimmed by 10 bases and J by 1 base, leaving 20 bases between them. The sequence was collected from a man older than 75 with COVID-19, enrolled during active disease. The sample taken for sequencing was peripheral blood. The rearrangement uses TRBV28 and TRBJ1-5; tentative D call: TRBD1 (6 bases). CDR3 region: CATTISQGKSNQPQHF. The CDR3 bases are TGTGCCACCACCATTTCCCAGGGGAAGAGCAATCAGCCCCAGCATTTT.